The 30 T cell receptor beta chains listed next were all sequenced from one sample in a study of blood T cells in healthy people across ages. A J-beta primer mix and a sample-barcoded 5' primer were used in a second PCR of about 6 to 12 cycles. MiXCR, run by TCRdb on the 5' RACE reads, gives a single entry per CDR3 protein. The sample yields a few hundred thousand distinct CDR3 sequences, less than 30% seen once. The sequenced material came from blood. The receptors derive from a woman between 65 and 79 years old in good health.

This clonotype has a handful of counts. This rearrangement joins TRBV18 to TRBJ2-5, with 7 bases aligning to TRBD2. The J call may be wrong; the DNA end is better matched by TRBJ2-7. Germline CDR1 reads KGHSH; CDR2 reads LQKENI. The CDR3 has 14 amino acids. The CDR3 reads CASSPPGLSYEQYF. As DNA, the CDR3 is TGTGCCAGCTCACCACCGGGACTATCCTACGAGCAGTACTTC.

There are a few counts of this clonotype. V gene TRBV7-2 combines with J gene TRBJ2-5, with 7 bases lining up with TRBD2. The closer fit of TRBJ2-7 to the DNA end suggests the J call may be wrong. The CDR3 is 15 amino acids. The germline V gene has CDR1 SGHTA and CDR2 FQGNSA. This CDR3 is CASSPGLVALLEQYF. CDR3 DNA: TGTGCCAGCAGCCCCGGACTAGTTGCGTTGCTCGAGCAGTACTTC.

This chain joins TRBV7-2 and TRBJ2-3, with D perhaps matching TRBD2 (5 bases). Trimming cost V 0 bases and J 3 bases, with 10 bases left between them. CDR1 is SGHTA, CDR2 FQGNSA, per germline. The CDR3 spans 15 residues. Here the CDR3 DNA reads TGTGCCAGCAGCTTAGCGGGAGCGAGGACAGATACGCAGTATTTT. It encodes CASSLAGARTDTQYF.

This clonotype was seen a handful of times. The chain employs TRBV27 and TRBJ2-7; 7 bases map to TRBD1. CDR3 length: 12 amino acids. CDR1 and CDR2 (germline): MNHEY, SMNVEV (reference sequence). The V gene end was trimmed by 10 bases and the J gene end by 6 bases; junction bases not matched to a gene: 9. The CDR3 region is CAIEGALGEQYF. CDR3 nucleotides: TGTGCCATTGAGGGGGCCCTAGGCGAGCAGTACTTC.

The chain's CDR3 is CASSGAGGYTDTQYF. DNA for the CDR3: TGTGCCAGCAGTGGAGCGGGAGGGTACACAGATACGCAGTATTTT. This chain connects TRBV28 to TRBJ2-3; TRBD2 aligns across 10 bases. CDR3 size: 15 residues. Germline values: CDR1 MDHEN, CDR2 SYDVKM. V was clipped by 5 bases and J by 2 bases; unmatched bases: 4.

This clonotype was seen only a few times. The rearrangement uses TRBV20-1 and TRBJ2-1; no firm D call. Trimming shortened V by 3 bases and J by 0 bases, and 18 bases separated the two germline ends. Germline loops: CDR1 DFQATT, CDR2 SNEGSKA (reference sequence). The CDR3 contains 17 residues. The CDR3 loop reads CSARPLFYQSSYNEQFF. CDR3 DNA: TGCAGTGCTAGGCCCTTGTTTTACCAGAGCTCCTACAATGAGCAGTTCTTC.

The chain couples TRBV7-2 to TRBJ2-3; D remains unclear. V was shortened by 3 bases and J by 6 bases, with 16 bases between the two germline ends. The germline gives CDR1 SGHTA, CDR2 FQGNSA. There are 15 residues in the CDR3. CDR3 DNA sequence: TGTGCCAGCAGCTTGACTCCTATTAGATCCGATACGCAGTATTTT. Translated, it gives CASSLTPIRSDTQYF.

The rearrangement joins TRBV29-1 to TRBJ1-1; D perhaps matches TRBD1 (6 bases). The germline CDR1 and CDR2 sequences are SQVTM and ANQGSEA. V was pared by 7 bases and J by 3 bases, with 12 bases between. The CDR3 totals 12 residues. The chain's CDR3 is CSAQQGHTEAFF. The DNA of the CDR3 is TGCAGCGCCCAGCAGGGGCACACTGAAGCTTTCTTT. Complete variable domain (other parts from reference TRBV29-1 and TRBJ1-1): SAVISQKPSRDICQRGTSLTIQCQVDSQVTMMFWYRQQPGQSLTLIATANQGSEATYESGFVIDKFPISRPNLTFSTLTVSNMSPEDSSIYLCSAQQGHTEAFFGQGTRLTVV.

This clonotype showed up many times. The rearrangement links TRBV20-1 to TRBJ2-7; D may be TRBD2 (5 bases). Trimming took off 3 bases at V and 3 bases at J, with 12 bases between the two ends. This CDR3 is 13 amino acids long. Germline lookup yields CDR1 DFQATT and CDR2 SNEGSKA (reference sequence). The CDR3 coding sequence is TGCAGTGCTAGTATGACTACCGACTACGAGCAGTACTTC. It is translated as CSASMTTDYEQYF.

This clonotype occurred a few times. This chain uses TRBV28 with TRBJ2-3, with 10 bases fitting TRBD2. The CDR3 is 15 residues long. Germline V gives CDR1 MDHEN, CDR2 SYDVKM. The J segment lost 1 base and the V segment lost 2 bases, leaving 0 bases of the junction unmatched. The CDR3 nucleotides are TGTGCCAGCAGTTTAGGGACTAGCGGCACAGATACGCAGTATTTT. The encoded protein is CASSLGTSGTDTQYF.

The chain couples TRBV20-1 to TRBJ2-3; D not resolved. This CDR3 has 13 residues. Germline V CDR1 and CDR2: DFQATT, SNEGSKA (reference sequence). Trimming pared 1 base from V and 6 bases from J, leaving 11 bases between. CDR3 sequence: CSARGSGRDTQYF. CDR3 bases: TGCAGTGCTAGAGGTTCGGGTAGGGATACGCAGTATTTT.

The chain has TRBV7-9 and TRBJ1-4; a weak D match, TRBD1 (5 bases). CDR1 and CDR2 (germline): SEHNR, FQNEAQ (reference sequence). Trimming left V 4 bases short and J 0 bases short, with 12 bases between. This CDR3 contains 16 residues. The CDR3 DNA follows: TGTGCCAGCAGCTGGCGACAGCCTGCAACTAATGAAAAACTGTTTTTT. It yields the protein CASSWRQPATNEKLFF.

A word on this clonotype: A much larger clone lies one base from this, so it may be a read error. The chain carries TRBV2 and TRBJ2-1; TRBD2 matches at 7 bases. Germline V gene data show CDR1 as SNHLY and CDR2 as FYNNEI. Trimming took 8 bases from V and 0 from J; bases not matched to a gene: 19. There are 19 residues in the CDR3. The CDR3 DNA reads TGTGCCAGCTCTAAAACGGGGGGATCTTATTGGGGCTCCTACAATGAGCAGTTCTTC. As protein: CASSKTGGSYWGSYNEQFF.

Many counts were recorded for this clonotype. V and J are TRBV5-1 and TRBJ2-1; D is unclear. CDR3 length: 13 amino acids. Per the germline V gene, CDR1 is SGHRS and CDR2 is YFSETQ. Trimming cost V 0 bases and J 5 bases, with 6 bases left between them. The CDR3 loop is CASSLGPNNEQFF. DNA for the CDR3: TGCGCCAGCAGCTTGGGGCCTAACAATGAGCAGTTCTTC.

This chain links TRBV20-1 with TRBJ1-2; the match to TRBD1 covers 8 bases. This CDR3 region has 15 residues. Germline CDR1 reads DFQATT; CDR2 reads SNEGSKA (reference sequence). The V segment lost 4 bases and the J segment 8 bases; nucleotides outside the gene matches: 15. Here the CDR3 reads CSANLDRDAFYGYTF. The CDR3, as DNA: TGCAGTGCTAACCTGGACAGGGACGCTTTCTACGGCTACACCTTC.

The CDR3 loop reads CASSSGRTGIYEQYF. The CDR3 DNA follows: TGCGCCAGCAGCTCCGGAAGGACAGGAATCTACGAGCAGTACTTC. The chain recombines TRBV5-1 with TRBJ2-7; 7 bases match TRBD1. Germline lookup yields CDR1 SGHRS and CDR2 YFSETQ. With V trimmed by 3 bases and J by 3 bases, 9 bases remained unmatched. The CDR3 consists of 15 residues.

This clonotype was seen a handful of times. This rearrangement joins TRBV3-1 to TRBJ2-3; a weak D match, TRBD2 (6 bases). The CDR3 totals 16 residues. V was pared by 1 base and J by 12 bases, with 23 bases between. Germline values: CDR1 LGHDT, CDR2 YNNKEL (reference sequence). The DNA of the CDR3 is TGTGCCAGCAGCCAAGGGTTTGGCATGGGACTTGAAGATCAGTATTTT. This sequence encodes CASSQGFGMGLEDQYF.

This clonotype occurred a few times. In DNA, the CDR3 is TGTGCCAGCAGTGAGACAGGGGCGGATGGCTACACCTTC. Amino acids: CASSETGADGYTF. This sequence joins TRBV2 and TRBJ1-2, with 8 bases identical to TRBD1. J was trimmed by 6 bases and V by 3 bases; bases with no gene match: 3. Germline CDR1 reads SNHLY; CDR2 reads FYNNEI. This CDR3 region has 13 residues.

This rearrangement joins TRBV27 to TRBJ2-6, with 8 nucleotides matching TRBD1. The CDR3 covers 19 residues. The germline V gene encodes CDR1 MNHEY and CDR2 SMNVEV (reference sequence). Trimming cost V 0 bases and J 0 bases; bases outside gene matches: 7. The CDR3 DNA follows: TGTGCCAGCAGTTTATCTATGGACAGGGTAATCTCTGGGGCCAACGTCCTGACTTTC. Protein sequence: CASSLSMDRVISGANVLTF.

The V and J genes are TRBV6-2 or TRBV6-3 and TRBJ2-2, with TRBD1 identical over 9 bases. CDR1 and CDR2 from the germline V gene are MNHEY and SVGEGT. After removal of 6 bases from V and 7 bases from J, the junction contained 12 bases not matched to a gene. The CDR3 consists of 16 residues. CDR3 coding DNA: TGTGCCAGCAGCCCAGGACAGGGGAGAAGGAACGGGGAGCTGTTTTTT. Protein sequence: CASSPGQGRRNGELFF.

The CDR3 coding sequence is TGTGCCAGCAGCTCCCTCCGCACCGGGGAGCTGTTTTTT. Its translation is CASSSLRTGELFF. The rearrangement joins TRBV7-3 to TRBJ2-2; D gene unclear. Deletions cut 4 bases from V and 4 bases from J, with 7 bases between. Germline V CDR1 and CDR2: SGHTA, FQGTGA. CDR3 length: 13 amino acids.

V is TRBV28 and J is TRBJ2-3, with a tentative D call TRBD1 (5 bases). Trimming cost V 2 bases and J 4 bases, with 10 bases left between them. The CDR3 length is 14 residues. Germline CDR1 and CDR2: MDHEN and SYDVKM. The CDR3 DNA is TGTGCCAGCAGTTTAGGGCAGGGTCCAGATACGCAGTATTTT. Its protein product is CASSLGQGPDTQYF.

Remarks on this clonotype: One base away lies a much larger clone, so this may be a sequencing read error. The chain couples TRBV27 to TRBJ1-5, with unresolved D. Germline V gene data show CDR1 as MNHEY and CDR2 as SMNVEV (reference sequence). The CDR3 totals 13 residues. The CDR3 here is CAGSSLRNQPQHF. The CDR3 nucleotides read TGTGCCGGCAGTTCTCTCCGCAATCAGCCCCAGCATTTT.

This clonotype was picked up a small number of times. The chain links TRBV24-1 to TRBJ2-5; 7 bases are shared with TRBD2. The DNA end favors TRBJ2-1, so the J call may be wrong. Looked up from germline, CDR1 is KGHDR and CDR2 is SFDVKD. The CDR3 runs to 14 residues. DNA of the CDR3: TGTGCCACCAGTGATCGGACTAGCTACAATGAGCAGTTCTTC. Translation: CATSDRTSYNEQFF.

This clonotype was recorded many times. This chain connects TRBV29-1 to TRBJ2-4, with D unresolved. The germline V gene encodes CDR1 SQVTM and CDR2 ANQGSEA. The CDR3 runs to 13 residues. The V end lost 5 bases, the J end lost 0 bases, and 8 bases lay between the germline ends. The chain's CDR3 is CSVQDGAKNIQYF. The CDR3 DNA follows: TGCAGCGTTCAGGACGGAGCCAAAAACATTCAGTACTTC.

V usage is TRBV5-1 and J usage is TRBJ2-1; D tentatively fits TRBD1 or TRBD2 (5 bases each). Gene TRBJ2-7 matches the end of the DNA better, so the J call may be wrong. The CDR3 sequence is 14 residues long. The V gene's germline CDR1 is SGHRS and CDR2 YFSETQ. Written as DNA, the CDR3 is TGCGCCAGCAGCTTGGTTTCAGGGACCGGCGAGCAGTACTTC. It yields the protein CASSLVSGTGEQYF.

This sequence joins TRBV4-1 and TRBJ2-5; D gene uncertain. Germline CDR1 MGHRA, CDR2 YSYEKL. This CDR3 region has 15 residues. V shed 3 bases and J shed 4 bases, with 15 bases lying between them. The CDR3 loop is CASSQESSYAETQYF. The CDR3 bases are TGCGCCAGCAGCCAGGAATCCAGTTATGCAGAGACCCAGTACTTC.

This clonotype appeared many times. The genes are TRBV12-3 or TRBV12-4 and TRBJ2-4; TRBD2 agrees at 9 bases. There are 13 residues in the CDR3. The V gene end was trimmed by 7 bases and the J gene end by 7 bases; junction bases not matched to a gene: 5. CDR3 amino acids: CASTRTSANIQYF. CDR3 bases: TGTGCCAGCACCCGGACTAGCGCGAACATTCAGTACTTC.

This clonotype is a singleton in its sample. CDR3 nucleotides: TGTGCCAGCAGGACTCAGGGTAAGGGCAATCAGCCCCAGCATTTT. It specifies CASRTQGKGNQPQHF. This chain uses TRBV6-2 or TRBV6-3 with TRBJ1-5; perhaps TRBD1 as D (5 bases). V lost 6 bases, J lost 2 bases, and 14 bases lay in between. CDR1 and CDR2 (germline): MNHEY, SVGEGT. The CDR3 is 15 amino acids.

The chain has TRBV4-1 and TRBJ2-2; D possibly corresponds to TRBD2 (6 bases). Germline-derived CDR1 and CDR2 are MGHRA and YSYEKL. The CDR3 consists of 16 residues. V gave up 2 bases and J gave up 6 bases, with 16 bases separating them. The CDR3 nucleotides read TGCGCCAGCAGCCAATTTATGACGGGCGGGGCCGGGGAGCTGTTTTTT. Its protein is CASSQFMTGGAGELFF.